This section outlines one T cell receptor beta chain sequence together with its context. Here immunoSEQ multiplex PCR was the method, and the copy in TCRdb shows in-frame clones only, minus some. Of 200,000 to 250,000 clones listed, around 89% are singletons. From germline, CDR1 is WSHSY and CDR2 SAAADI. J gave up 2 bases and V 10 bases, and 7 bases lay outside the gene matches. The CDR3 runs to 13 residues. The sample originates from a study of blood T cell repertoires in COVID-19. Across the study: Researchers got acute and convalescent COVID-19 samples from the United States, Italy and Spain.

Cohorts were determined from participant-reported clinical history. Within 2 weeks of study entry, exposed participants had contacted a PCR-confirmed or clinician-diagnosed COVID-19 case. V and J are TRBV10-2 and TRBJ2-7, with TRBD1 identical over 8 bases. Sequencing used PBMCs or T cells enriched from blood (not recorded which). This receptor was identified in a man in his thirties or forties who had been exposed to COVID-19. CDR3 bases: TGCGCCATCCTGACAGGGGAAACCTACGAGCAGTACTTC. Protein product: CAILTGETYEQYF.